This T cell receptor beta chain was observed in a study of T cell responses to AZD1222 COVID-19 vaccine. The protocol was immunoSEQ multiplex PCR, while the TCRdb copy is restricted to in-frame clones and leaves out a portion. There are some 150,000 clones in the sample; just over 90% occur only once, and about 2.8% lies in the top ten. For this clone: The antigen is unknown.

Study outcomes and limitations: Repertoire sampling happened only post peak T cell response. Spike-specific TCR breadth rose after two AZD1222 doses, and depth rose as well.

The CDR3 spans 14 residues. Germline V CDR1 and CDR2: SGHRS, YFSETQ. V lost 7 bases, J lost 4 bases, and 14 bases lay in between. The sequence was collected from an adult in good health. This rearrangement joins TRBV5-1 to TRBJ1-4; a weak D match, TRBD1 (6 bases). The sample consisted of peripheral blood, taken on day 0 of AZD1222 vaccination. CDR3 DNA sequence: TGCGCCAGCTCCCGAAACAGGGATAATGAAAAACTGTTTTTT. Translated: CASSRNRDNEKLFF. Complete variable domain (other parts from reference TRBV5-1 and TRBJ1-4): KAGVTQTPRYLIKTRGQQVTLSCSPISGHRSVSWYQQTPGQGLQFLFEYFSETQRNKGNFPGRFSGRQFSNSRSEMNVSTLELGDSALYLCASSRNRDNEKLFFGSGTQLSVL.